The sequence of this T cell receptor beta chain was determined in a study of blood T cell repertoires in COVID-19. Germline CDR1 LNHDA, CDR2 SQIVND (reference sequence). The germline V and J ends were trimmed by 8 bases and 5 bases, with 27 bases remaining between them. The CDR3 is 18 residues long. Per the study methods: For nucleated cells, counts were estimated from reference gene primer amplification. Sequencing was performed with immunoSEQ multiplex PCR; in TCRdb, only in-frame clones are kept and a portion is missing. Clonal size and the V and J genes are those of that table, whereas D and trimming came from the DNA. The sample yields hundreds of thousands of clones, around 86% seen once.

This TCR came from a woman aged 55 to 70 with active or convalescent COVID-19. Input material: peripheral blood. This chain uses TRBV19 with TRBJ1-4, with D maybe TRBD1 (6 bases). The DNA of the CDR3 is TGTGCCAGTGCCTCGGGTGGACAGCTGAAAAAATGGAATGAAAAACTGTTTTTT. Protein sequence: CASASGGQLKKWNEKLFF.